This TCR beta chain was sequenced for a study of regulatory T cells in long-lasting Graves disease. Arm-PCR with iRepertoire HTBI primers amplified the CDR3 regions for these TCR beta libraries. TCRdb analysed the multiplex PCR reads with MiXCR anew, one entry per CDR3 protein. The top ten hold around 12% of the sample, which has 550,000 to 650,000 distinct CDR3 sequences, roughly 16% seen once. The CDR3 length is 16 residues. CDR1 DFQATT and CDR2 SNEGSKA come from the germline V gene (reference sequence). V was pared by 0 bases and J by 2 bases, with 15 bases between. Time point in this sample: newly diagnosed GD, antithyroid drugs for less than 3 months. The TCR library was made from RNA extracted from PBMCs. The same sample was also studied in work on T cells in Graves' hyperthyroidism and ophthalmopathy. Per that paper: Graves' hyperthyroidism was deemed stable given no ophthalmopathy progression within 18 months. A patient was excluded if there was uncontrolled infection, other autoimmune disease, pregnancy or lactation. Using the HTBI primer set, a first-round RT-PCR was run on the TCR CDR3. The authors' 13 V-J model separated ophthalmopathy from stable hyperthyroidism.

The sample here was peripheral blood mononuclear cells (PBMCs), taken at new diagnosis, from a patient treated with antithyroid drugs. The V gene is TRBV20-1, the J gene TRBJ2-3; possible D gene TRBD1, 5 bases. The TCR was taken from a man younger than 35 with Graves disease. CDR3 in amino acids: CSARDLVTEITDTQYF. The CDR3 DNA sequence: TGCAGTGCTAGAGATCTGGTGACAGAAATCACAGATACGCAGTATTTT.